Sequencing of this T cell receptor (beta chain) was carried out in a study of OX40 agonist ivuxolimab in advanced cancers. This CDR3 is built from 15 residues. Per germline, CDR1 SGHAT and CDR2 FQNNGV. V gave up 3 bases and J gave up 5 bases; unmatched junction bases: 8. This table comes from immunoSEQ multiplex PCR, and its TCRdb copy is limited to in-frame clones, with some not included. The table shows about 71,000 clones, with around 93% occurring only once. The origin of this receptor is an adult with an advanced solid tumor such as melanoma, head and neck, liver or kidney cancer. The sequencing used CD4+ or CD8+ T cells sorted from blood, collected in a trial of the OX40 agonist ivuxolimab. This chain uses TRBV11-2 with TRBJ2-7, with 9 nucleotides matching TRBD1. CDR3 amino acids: CASSFAGTGFDEQYF. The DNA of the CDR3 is TGTGCCAGCAGCTTTGCCGGGACAGGGTTCGACGAGCAGTACTTC. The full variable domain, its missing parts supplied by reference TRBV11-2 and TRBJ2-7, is EAGVAQSPRYKIIEKRQSVAFWCNPISGHATLYWYQQILGQGPKLLIQFQNNGVVDDSQLPKDRFSAERLKGVDSTLKIQPAKLEDSAVYLCASSFAGTGFDEQYFGPGTRLTVT.